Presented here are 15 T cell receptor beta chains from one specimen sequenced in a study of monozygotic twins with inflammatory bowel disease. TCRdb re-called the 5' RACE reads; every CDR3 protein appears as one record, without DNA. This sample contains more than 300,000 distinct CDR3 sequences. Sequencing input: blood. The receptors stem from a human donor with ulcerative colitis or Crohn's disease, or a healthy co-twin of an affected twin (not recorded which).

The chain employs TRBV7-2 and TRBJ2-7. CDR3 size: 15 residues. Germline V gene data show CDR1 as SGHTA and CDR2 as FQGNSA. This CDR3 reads CASSLEQQSSYEQYF.

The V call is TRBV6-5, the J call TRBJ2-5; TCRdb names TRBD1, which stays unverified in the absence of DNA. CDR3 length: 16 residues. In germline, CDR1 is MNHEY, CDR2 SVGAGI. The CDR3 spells CASSSQQGARRETQYF.

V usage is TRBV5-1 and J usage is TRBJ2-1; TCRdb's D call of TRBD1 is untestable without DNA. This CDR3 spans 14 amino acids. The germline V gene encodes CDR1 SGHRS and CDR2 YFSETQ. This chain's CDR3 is CASSLASGGNEQFF.

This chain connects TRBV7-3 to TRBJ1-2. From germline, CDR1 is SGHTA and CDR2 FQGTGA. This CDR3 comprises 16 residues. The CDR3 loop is CASSLSPRASNYGYTF.

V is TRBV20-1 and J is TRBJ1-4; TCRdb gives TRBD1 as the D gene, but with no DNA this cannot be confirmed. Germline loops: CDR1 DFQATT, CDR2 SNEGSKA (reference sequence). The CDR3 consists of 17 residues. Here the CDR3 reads CSARDDLGGAEGEKLFF.

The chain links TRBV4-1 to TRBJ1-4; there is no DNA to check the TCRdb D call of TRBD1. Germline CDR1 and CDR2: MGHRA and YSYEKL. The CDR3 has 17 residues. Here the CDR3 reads CASSQGQSIKLNEKLFF.

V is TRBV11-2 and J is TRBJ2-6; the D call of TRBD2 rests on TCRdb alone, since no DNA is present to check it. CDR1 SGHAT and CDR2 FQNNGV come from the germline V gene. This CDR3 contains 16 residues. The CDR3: CASNMGGVSGANVLTF.

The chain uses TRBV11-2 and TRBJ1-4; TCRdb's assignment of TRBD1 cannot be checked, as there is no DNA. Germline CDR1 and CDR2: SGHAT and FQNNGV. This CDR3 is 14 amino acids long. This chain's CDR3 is CASSLWGTNEKLFF.

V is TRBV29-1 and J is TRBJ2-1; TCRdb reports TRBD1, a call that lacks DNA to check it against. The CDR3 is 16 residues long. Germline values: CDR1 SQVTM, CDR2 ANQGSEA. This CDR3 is CSVEDRTASSYNEQFF.

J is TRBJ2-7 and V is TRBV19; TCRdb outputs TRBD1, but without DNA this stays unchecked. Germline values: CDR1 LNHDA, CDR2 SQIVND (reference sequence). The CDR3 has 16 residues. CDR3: CASSISAGKGTYEQYF.

CDR3 sequence reads: CASSQDLPDLYEQYF. The V gene is TRBV4-3, the J gene TRBJ2-7. This CDR3 has 15 residues. Germline V gene sequence: CDR1 LGHNA, CDR2 YSLEER.

The CDR3 spells CASSIRDSNEQFF. The rearrangement links TRBV12-3 or TRBV12-4 to TRBJ2-1; TCRdb calls TRBD1, which cannot be checked without DNA. The CDR3 length is 13 residues.

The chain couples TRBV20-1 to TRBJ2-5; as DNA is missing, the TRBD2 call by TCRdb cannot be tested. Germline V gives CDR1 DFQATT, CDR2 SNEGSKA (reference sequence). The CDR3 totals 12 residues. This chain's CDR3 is CSEGGRRETQYF.

The CDR3 reads CASGRTGLNEKLFF. The genes are TRBV6-2 or TRBV6-3 and TRBJ1-4; TCRdb indicates TRBD1, and absent DNA this call remains unverified. The CDR3 sequence is 14 residues long. Germline CDR1 and CDR2: MNHEY and SVGEGT.

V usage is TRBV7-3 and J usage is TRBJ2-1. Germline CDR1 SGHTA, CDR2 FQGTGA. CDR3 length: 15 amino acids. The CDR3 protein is CASSDRSSSYNEQFF.